This is a list of T cell receptor beta chains from one sample in a study of shared clonotypes between healthy human individuals. Repertoires were generated with immunoSEQ multiplex PCR, while TCRdb's copy carries only in-frame clones and drops some. The sample includes about 2 million clones, about 94% of them seen just once. Sequenced: naive CD8+ T cells sorted from blood. These receptors all stem from a man between 18 and 29 years old in good health. CDR3s include the opening cysteine and the closing phenylalanine or tryptophan. The D gene is left open where the match is weak.

D | J | V | CDR3 | DNA
TRBD2 | TRBJ2-2 | TRBV7-3 | CASSPNPPSGGASLITGELFF | TGTGCCAGCAGCCCCAATCCCCCCAGCGGGGGGGCGAGTCTGATCACCGGGGAGCTGTTTTTT
. | TRBJ1-1 | TRBV5-6 | CASSLGAEAFF | TGTGCCAGCAGCTTGGGGGCTGAAGCTTTCTTT
. | TRBJ2-7 | TRBV4-1 | CASSQDYDSSYEQYF | TGCGCCAGCAGCCAAGATTACGACAGCTCCTACGAGCAGTACTTC
. | TRBJ2-1 | TRBV4-1 | CASSHMNSGGVNEQFF | TGCGCCAGCAGCCACATGAACTCGGGTGGTGTCAATGAGCAGTTCTTC
TRBD2 | TRBJ2-7 | TRBV13 | CASSSIGLAGTYYEQYF | TGTGCCAGCAGCTCGATCGGACTAGCGGGTACTTATTACGAGCAGTACTTC
. | TRBJ1-1 | TRBV5-1 | CASSPTDYSTEAFF | TGCGCCAGCAGCCCGACAGATTATAGCACTGAAGCTTTCTTT
TRBD2 | TRBJ2-1 | TRBV29-1 | CSVLAGGIYNEQFF | TGCAGCGTGTTAGCGGGGGGAATTTACAATGAGCAGTTCTTC
TRBD2 | TRBJ2-3 | TRBV27 | CASSSLPGTSLDTQYF | TGTGCCAGCAGTTCACTCCCCGGGACTAGCCTCGATACGCAGTATTTT
TRBD2 | TRBJ2-1 | TRBV12-5 | CASGPGLEVYEQFF | TGTGCTAGTGGTCCGGGACTAGAGGTCTATGAGCAGTTCTTC
. | TRBJ2-7 | TRBV9 | CASSTAGLSYEQYF | TGTGCCAGCAGCACCGCGGGACTCTCCTACGAGCAGTACTTC